The T cell receptor beta chain under discussion was sequenced for a study of response to subunit inactivated influenza vaccine. Study conclusions and caveats: Each seasonal flu vaccination may recruit only limited new T cells, authors suggested.

Notes on this clonotype: Its antigen is currently unknown.

TCRdb called the RT-PCR reads again in MiXCR, with one record for every CDR3 protein. The sample has fewer than 550,000 distinct CDR3 sequences, around 25% seen once. This material consisted of CD4+ T cells sorted from PBMCs, taken 4 to 6 days after vaccination. The origin of this receptor is a man between 45 and 60 years old who received an inactivated influenza vaccine.

The CDR3 reads CATSDAETGARTDTQYF. The CDR3, as DNA: TGTGCCACCAGTGATGCGGAGACAGGGGCACGCACAGATACGCAGTATTTT. The chain joins TRBV24-1 to TRBJ2-3; 8 bases agree with TRBD1. The CDR3 runs 17 residues. After removal of 3 bases from V and 1 base from J, the junction contained 8 bases not matched to a gene. Germline V lookup: CDR1 KGHDR, CDR2 SFDVKD.